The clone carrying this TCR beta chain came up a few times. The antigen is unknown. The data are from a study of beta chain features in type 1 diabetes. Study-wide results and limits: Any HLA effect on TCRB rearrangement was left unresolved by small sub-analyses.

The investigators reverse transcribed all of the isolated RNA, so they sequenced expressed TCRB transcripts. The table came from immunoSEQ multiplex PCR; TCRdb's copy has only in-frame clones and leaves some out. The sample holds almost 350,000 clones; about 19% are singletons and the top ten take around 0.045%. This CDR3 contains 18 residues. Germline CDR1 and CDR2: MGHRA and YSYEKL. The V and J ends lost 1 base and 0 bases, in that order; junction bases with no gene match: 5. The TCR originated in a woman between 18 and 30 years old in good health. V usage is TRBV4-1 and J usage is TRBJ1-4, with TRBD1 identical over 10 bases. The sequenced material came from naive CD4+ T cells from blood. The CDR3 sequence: CASSQGTGGRPTNEKLFF. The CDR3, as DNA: TGCGCCAGCAGCCAAGGGACAGGGGGGCGACCAACTAATGAAAAACTGTTTTTT.